The sequence of this TCR beta chain was determined in a study of beta chain features in type 1 diabetes. Overall study findings and caveats: Type 1 diabetes patients showed fewer insertions and more deletions at VDJ junctions. For Type 1 diabetes patients, all four CD4+ subsets carried TCRB CDR3s that were moderately but significantly shorter. Naive, central memory and Treg TCRB repertoires seemed to resemble each other more closely in patients than they did in healthy donors.

Remarks on this clone: Its specificity is not known.

All of the isolated RNA was reverse transcribed, so expressed TCRB transcripts were sequenced. Produced via immunoSEQ multiplex PCR; TCRdb's table is partial and in-frame only. The profile shows roughly 150,000 clones, roughly 8% of them singletons. By way of CD45RO/CCR7/CD25/CD127/CD95/CD27, the CD4+ regulatory, stem cell-like memory, central memory and naive cells were sorted. CDR1 MDHEN and CDR2 SYDVKM come from the germline V gene. V was clipped by 1 base and J by 5 bases, with 8 bases between them. CDR3 length equals 13 residues. The sequencing input was central memory CD4+ T cells from blood. This rearrangement joins TRBV28 to TRBJ2-5, with D maybe TRBD2 (5 bases). This TCR derives from a young man with type 1 diabetes. The chain's CDR3 is CASSLSGEETQYF. Here the CDR3 DNA reads TGTGCCAGCAGTTTATCTGGGGAGGAGACCCAGTACTTC.